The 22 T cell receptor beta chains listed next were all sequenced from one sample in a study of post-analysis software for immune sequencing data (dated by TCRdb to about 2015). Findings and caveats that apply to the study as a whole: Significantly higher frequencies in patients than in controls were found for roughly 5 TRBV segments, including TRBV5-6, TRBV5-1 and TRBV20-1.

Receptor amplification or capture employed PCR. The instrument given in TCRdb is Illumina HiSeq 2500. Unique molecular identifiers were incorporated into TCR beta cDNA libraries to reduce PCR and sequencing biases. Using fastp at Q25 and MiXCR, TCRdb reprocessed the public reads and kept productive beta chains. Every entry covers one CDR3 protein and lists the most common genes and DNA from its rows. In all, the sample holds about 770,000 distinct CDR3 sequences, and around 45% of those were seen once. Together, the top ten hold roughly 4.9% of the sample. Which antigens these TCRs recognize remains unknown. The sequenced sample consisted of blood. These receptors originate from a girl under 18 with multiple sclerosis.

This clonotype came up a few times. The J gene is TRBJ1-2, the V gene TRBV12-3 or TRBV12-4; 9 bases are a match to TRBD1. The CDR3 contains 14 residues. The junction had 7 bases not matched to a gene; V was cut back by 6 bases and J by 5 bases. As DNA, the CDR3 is TGTGCCAGCAGGCGTACAGGGGGCTGGTATGGCTACACCTTC. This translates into CASRRTGGWYGYTF.

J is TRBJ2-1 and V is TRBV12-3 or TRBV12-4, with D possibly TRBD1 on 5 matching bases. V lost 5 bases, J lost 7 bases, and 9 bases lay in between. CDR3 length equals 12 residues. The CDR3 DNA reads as TGTGCCAGCAGTCCGAACAGGAATGAGCAGTTCTTC. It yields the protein CASSPNRNEQFF.

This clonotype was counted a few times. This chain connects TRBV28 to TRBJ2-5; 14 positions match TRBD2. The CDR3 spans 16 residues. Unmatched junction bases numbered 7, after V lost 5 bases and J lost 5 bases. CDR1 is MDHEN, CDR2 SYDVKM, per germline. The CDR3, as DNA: TGTGCCAGCAGTCGCGGGACTAGCGGGAGTTGGGAGACCCAGTACTTC. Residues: CASSRGTSGSWETQYF.

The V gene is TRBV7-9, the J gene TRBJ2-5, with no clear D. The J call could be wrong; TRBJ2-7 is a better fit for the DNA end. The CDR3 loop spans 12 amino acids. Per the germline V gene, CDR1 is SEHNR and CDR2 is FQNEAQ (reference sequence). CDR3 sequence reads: CASSLSNYEQYF. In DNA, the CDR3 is TGTGCCAGCAGCTTAAGTAACTACGAGCAGTACTTC.

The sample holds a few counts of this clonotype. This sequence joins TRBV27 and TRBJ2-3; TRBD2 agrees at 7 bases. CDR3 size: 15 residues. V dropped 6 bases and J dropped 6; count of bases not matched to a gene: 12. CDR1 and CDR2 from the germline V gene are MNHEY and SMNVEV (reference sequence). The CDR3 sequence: CASSLVGLSGDTQYF. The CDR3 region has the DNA TGTGCCAGCAGCCTAGTGGGACTAAGTGGTGATACGCAGTATTTT.

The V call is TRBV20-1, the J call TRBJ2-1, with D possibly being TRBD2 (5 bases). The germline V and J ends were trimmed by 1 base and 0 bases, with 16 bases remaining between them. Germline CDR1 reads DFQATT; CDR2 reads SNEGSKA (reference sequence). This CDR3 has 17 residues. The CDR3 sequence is CSARVRRRRSSYNEQFF. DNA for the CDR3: TGCAGTGCTAGAGTCCGGAGGCGGAGAAGCTCCTACAATGAGCAGTTCTTC.

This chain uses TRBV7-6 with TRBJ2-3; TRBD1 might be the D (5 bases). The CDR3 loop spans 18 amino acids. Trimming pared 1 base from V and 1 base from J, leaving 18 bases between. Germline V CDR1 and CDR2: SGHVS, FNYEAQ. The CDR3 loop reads CASSLVLQDNQGTDTQYF. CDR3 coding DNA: TGTGCCAGCAGCTTAGTCCTACAGGATAACCAAGGCACAGATACGCAGTATTTT.

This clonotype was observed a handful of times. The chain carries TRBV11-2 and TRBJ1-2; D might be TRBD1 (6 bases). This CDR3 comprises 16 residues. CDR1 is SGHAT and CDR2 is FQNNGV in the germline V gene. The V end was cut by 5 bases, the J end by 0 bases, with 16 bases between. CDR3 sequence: CASSRPIQGPNYGYTF. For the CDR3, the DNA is TGTGCCAGCAGCCGCCCTATACAGGGTCCTAACTATGGCTACACCTTC.

The CDR3 DNA follows: TGTGCCAGCAGCTTGGAGCTGGCCGGGACACCTAGCACAGATACGCAGTATTTT. Its translation: CASSLELAGTPSTDTQYF. The chain links TRBV5-6 to TRBJ2-3; a weak D match, TRBD1 (6 bases). This CDR3 has 18 residues. Trimming shortened V by 0 bases and J by 0 bases, and 17 bases separated the two germline ends. Germline-derived CDR1 and CDR2 are SGHDT and YYEEEE. Full variable domain (rest looked up from reference TRBV5-6 and TRBJ2-3): DAGVTQSPTHLIKTRGQQVTLRCSPKSGHDTVSWYQQALGQGPQFIFQYYEEEERQRGNFPDRFSGHQFPNYSSELNVNALLLGDSALYLCASSLELAGTPSTDTQYFGPGTRLTVL.

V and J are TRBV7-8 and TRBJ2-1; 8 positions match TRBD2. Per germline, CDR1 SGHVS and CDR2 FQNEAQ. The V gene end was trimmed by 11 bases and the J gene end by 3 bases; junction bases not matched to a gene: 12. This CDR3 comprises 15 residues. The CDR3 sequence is CAGTREGANYNEQFF. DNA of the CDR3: TGTGCCGGAACCCGGGAGGGCGCTAACTACAATGAGCAGTTCTTC. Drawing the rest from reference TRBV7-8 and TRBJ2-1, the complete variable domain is GAGVSQSPRYKVAKRGQDVALRCDPISGHVSLFWYQQALGQGPEFLTYFQNEAQLDKSGLPSDRFFAERPEGSVSTLKIQRTQQEDSAVYLCAGTREGANYNEQFFGPGTRLTVL.

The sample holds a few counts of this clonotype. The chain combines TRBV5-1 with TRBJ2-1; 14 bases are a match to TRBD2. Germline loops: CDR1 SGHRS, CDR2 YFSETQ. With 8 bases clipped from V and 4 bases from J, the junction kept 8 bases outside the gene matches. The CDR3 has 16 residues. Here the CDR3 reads CASKTGTSGSYNEQFF. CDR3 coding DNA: TGCGCCAGTAAAACCGGGACTAGCGGGAGTTACAATGAGCAGTTCTTC.

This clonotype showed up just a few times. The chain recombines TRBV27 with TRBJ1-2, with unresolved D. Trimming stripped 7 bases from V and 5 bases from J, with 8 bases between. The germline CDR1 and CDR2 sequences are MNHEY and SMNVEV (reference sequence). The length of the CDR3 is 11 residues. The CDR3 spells CASTNGYGYTF. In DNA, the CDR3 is TGTGCCAGCACCAATGGGTATGGCTACACCTTC.

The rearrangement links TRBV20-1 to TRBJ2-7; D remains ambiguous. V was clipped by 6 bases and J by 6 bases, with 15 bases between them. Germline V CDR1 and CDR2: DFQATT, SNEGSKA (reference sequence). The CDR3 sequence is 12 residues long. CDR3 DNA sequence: TGCAGTGCCCCGATCGAGGCTGGCGAGCAGTACTTC. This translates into CSAPIEAGEQYF.

The CDR3 sequence is CASSLRGPQETQYF. CDR3 DNA sequence: TGTGCCAGCAGTTTACGGGGACCGCAAGAGACCCAGTACTTC. This sequence joins TRBV12-3 or TRBV12-4 and TRBJ2-5; D tentatively reads TRBD1 or TRBD2 (5 bases each). The CDR3 length is 14 residues. V dropped 2 bases and J dropped 2 bases, with 9 bases sitting between them.

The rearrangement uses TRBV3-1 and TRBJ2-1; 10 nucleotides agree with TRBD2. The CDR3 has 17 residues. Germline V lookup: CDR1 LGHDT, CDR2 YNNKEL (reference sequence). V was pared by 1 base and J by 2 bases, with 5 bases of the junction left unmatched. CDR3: CASSQGVSGRAYNEQFF. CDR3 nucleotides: TGTGCCAGCAGCCAAGGGGTAAGCGGGAGGGCCTACAATGAGCAGTTCTTC.

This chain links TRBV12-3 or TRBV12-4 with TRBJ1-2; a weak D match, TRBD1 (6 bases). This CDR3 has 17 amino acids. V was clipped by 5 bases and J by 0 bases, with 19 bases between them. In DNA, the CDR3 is TGTGCCAGCAGTCACTTCCCGCAGACAGGAGCTAACTATGGCTACACCTTC. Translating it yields CASSHFPQTGANYGYTF.

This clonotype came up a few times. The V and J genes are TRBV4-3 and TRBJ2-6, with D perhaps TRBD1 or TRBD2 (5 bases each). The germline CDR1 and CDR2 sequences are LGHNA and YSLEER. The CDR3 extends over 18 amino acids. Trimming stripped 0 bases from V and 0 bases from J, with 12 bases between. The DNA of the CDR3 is TGCGCCAGCAGCCAAGATCCGCCAGGGACCTCTGGGGCCAACGTCCTGACTTTC. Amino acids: CASSQDPPGTSGANVLTF.

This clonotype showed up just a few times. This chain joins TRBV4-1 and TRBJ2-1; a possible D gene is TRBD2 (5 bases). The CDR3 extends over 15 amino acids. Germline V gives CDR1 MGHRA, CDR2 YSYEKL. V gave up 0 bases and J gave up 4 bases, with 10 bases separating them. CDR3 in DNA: TGCGCCAGCAGCCAAGACGAGGGATATTACAATGAGCAGTTCTTC. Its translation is CASSQDEGYYNEQFF.

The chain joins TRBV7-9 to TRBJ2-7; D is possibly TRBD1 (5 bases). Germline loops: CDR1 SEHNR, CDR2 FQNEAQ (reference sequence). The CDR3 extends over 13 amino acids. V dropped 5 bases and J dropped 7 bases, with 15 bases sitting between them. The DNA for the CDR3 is TGTGCCAGCAGCCCCGGACAAGCTCGGGAGCAGTACTTC. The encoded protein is CASSPGQAREQYF. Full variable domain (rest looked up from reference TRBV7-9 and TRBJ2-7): DTGVSQNPRHKITKRGQNVTFRCDPISEHNRLYWYRQTLGQGPEFLTYFQNEAQLEKSRLLSDRFSAERPKGSFSTLEIQRTEQGDSAMYLCASSPGQAREQYFGPGTRLTVT.

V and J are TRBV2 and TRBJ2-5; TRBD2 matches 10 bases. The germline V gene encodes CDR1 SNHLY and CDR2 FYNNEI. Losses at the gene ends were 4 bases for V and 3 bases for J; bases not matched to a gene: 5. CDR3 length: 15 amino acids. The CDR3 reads CASSGQLAGKETQYF. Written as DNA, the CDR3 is TGTGCCAGCAGTGGCCAACTAGCGGGAAAAGAGACCCAGTACTTC.

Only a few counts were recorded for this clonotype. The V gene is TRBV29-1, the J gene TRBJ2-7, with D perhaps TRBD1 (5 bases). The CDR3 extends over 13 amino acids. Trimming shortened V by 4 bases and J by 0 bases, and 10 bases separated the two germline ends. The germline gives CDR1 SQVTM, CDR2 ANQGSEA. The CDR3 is CSVVRGSSYEQYF. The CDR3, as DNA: TGCAGCGTTGTTAGGGGAAGCTCCTACGAGCAGTACTTC.

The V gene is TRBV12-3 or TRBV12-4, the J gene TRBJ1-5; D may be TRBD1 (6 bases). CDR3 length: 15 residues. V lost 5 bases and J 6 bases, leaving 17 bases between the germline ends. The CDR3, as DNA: TGTGCCAGCAGTGGGGGCCCCTCCGAGGGTCAGCCCCAGCATTTT. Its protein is CASSGGPSEGQPQHF.